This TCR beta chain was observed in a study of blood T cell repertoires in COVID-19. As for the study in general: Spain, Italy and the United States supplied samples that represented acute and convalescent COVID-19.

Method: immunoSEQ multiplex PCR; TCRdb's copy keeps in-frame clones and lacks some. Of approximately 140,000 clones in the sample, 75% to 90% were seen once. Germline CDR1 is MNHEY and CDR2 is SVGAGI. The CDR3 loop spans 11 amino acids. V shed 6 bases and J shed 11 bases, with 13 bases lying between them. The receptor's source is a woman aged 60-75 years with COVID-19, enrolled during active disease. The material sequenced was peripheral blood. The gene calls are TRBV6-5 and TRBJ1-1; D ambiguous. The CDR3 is CASSKSTVAFF. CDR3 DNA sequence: TGTGCCAGCAGCAAAAGCACGGTCGCTTTCTTT.